This TCR beta chain was captured in a study of cytomegalovirus exposure and HLA in healthy donors (TCRdb year 2017). Study-wide context: An earlier analysis of roughly 630 of the donors reported approximately 300 Gb of sequence data and approximately 110 million unique TCR beta sequences from about 200 million T cells. Typing coverage varied by locus: about 629-640 donors for A, B, C, DRB1 and DQB1; around 560 for DQA1; over 600 for DPA1; under 490 for DPB1. Class I and class II HLA loci were covered by the typing at four-digit resolution. The genetic ancestry cluster associated with self-reported Caucasian donors included roughly 84% of the roughly 380 genotyped donors. A later analysis re-examined previously published TCR beta repertoires from more than 550 donors and added high-resolution HLA genotyping to investigate patterns of TCR occurrence. Alongside the repertoire data, information on donor age, sex, ethnicity and CMV serostatus was compiled. To decide whether each TCR beta V gene segment behaved as functional or pseudogenic, an earlier analysis of approximately 620 of the donors relied on high-throughput TCR beta sequencing. Because of strong linkage in the cohort, roughly five DR-DQ haplotypes were treated as single units for association and clustering. The study aimed to test whether cataloging public T cell receptors could reveal signatures of past pathogen exposure. On average, roughly 240,000 unique TCR beta nucleotide sequences were sequenced per donor among roughly 430 genotyped donors of the cohort, with around 19% of those sequences being non-productive. In a later genetic analysis, genome-wide SNP genotypes for about 55% of the 666 donors were used, and that subset was treated as a discovery cohort. All discovery cohort repertoires had been generated using a single sequencing platform. In the later analysis, no new phenotypic data were used to find candidate immune exposures; instead, reliance was placed on TCR beta sequences and their occurrence across donors. About 280 gigabases of sequencing data and tens of millions of unique TCR sequences made up an early release that covered approximately 620 HLA-typed donors. The T cell repertoires of several hundred subjects were profiled by immunosequencing and related to cytomegalovirus serostatus. Besides the first cohort of 550 to 750 subjects, a separate validation cohort made up of roughly 120 different subjects was used. High-throughput TCR immunosequencing, statistical association of individual TCRs with disease status, and machine learning were combined to predict cytomegalovirus infection status. What the authors observed across the whole study: The authors suggested that the approach could potentially be generalized to other disease states and immunological phenotypes. A later analysis found that most CMV-associated TCR beta chains appeared HLA-restricted, with HLA associations seemingly driven largely by CMV exposure. V-gene and J-gene trimming of TCR beta chains was associated with a missense DCLRE1C variant in a later genetic analysis, and the association was replicated in an independent cohort. In an earlier analysis of about 600 of the donors, most TCR beta V segments appeared in productive rearrangements about 87% or about 30% of the time, broadly matching IMGT annotations. In a later analysis, several top co-occurrence clusters were reported to appear linked to parvovirus B19, influenza, CMV and Epstein-Barr virus. Because counts were too low, seventeen rarely observed V segments, including chromosome 9 orphons, were left out of the earlier analysis of about 500 of the donors. In vitro tests confirmed that a few of the cytomegalovirus-associated TCR beta chains recognize cytomegalovirus antigens. For the cohort, immune exposure information was limited to CMV serostatus. According to a later genetic analysis, donors in an Asian-associated ancestry cluster had fewer N-insertions in productive TCRs than the approximately 630-donor mean. When HLA alleles, especially DR and DQ, strongly co-occurred, attributing TCR associations to individual alleles was difficult. In the study, 164 TCR beta chains were listed as associated with cytomegalovirus. In a later analysis, over 15,000 TCR beta sequences were associated with specific HLA alleles at a false discovery rate of 0.05. A further reported finding was that TCR beta sequences accurately predicted the HLA-A and HLA-B alleles for most subjects in the first cohort. In a later analysis, HLA-associated TCR beta chains were found to be more clonally expanded and to have lower generation probabilities than equally common non-associated chains. Some IMGT-functional V segments, including TRBV6-2 and TRBV6-3, could not be told apart with the 87-base-pair reads, so those segments were excluded. In a later analysis, TCR association rates were found to vary across HLA loci, with the most associated TCRs seen for DRB1 alleles and the fewest for HLA-C alleles. The presence/absence analyses assumed that sequencing depth was roughly uniform across donors, and that assumption may not be true. The cohort was sequenced for TCR beta chains only, and without alpha or paired-chain data the features that could be detected were limited. Because HLA typing was missing for some donors at each locus, association tests included only the typed subset. In both the original and validation cohorts, the classifier was reported to diagnose cytomegalovirus status with high specificity and sensitivity. Across donors, most TCR sequences were observed very rarely, whereas some public TCRs were present in many individuals. Linkage disequilibrium might explain the correlated functional status among segregating V segments, but an unknown experimental factor could not be excluded. A cluster of highly shared sequence variants was judged likely to represent a technical artifact of the sequencing pipeline.

In total, more than 500 healthy bone marrow donors made up the cohort. At the time of sampling, all cohort members were nominally healthy, though unrecorded immune exposures were likely present. The donor tested CMV seronegative, placing the donor among the roughly 340 seronegative members of the cohort. Each donor provided a peripheral blood sample, and peripheral blood mononuclear cells were used for TCR beta sequencing. The Qiagen DNeasy Blood Extraction Kit was used to extract genomic DNA from the blood cell samples. This clone was found a few times. The target of this receptor is not known. No per-base quality is available; no much larger clone lies one base away. From the cysteine up to the phenylalanine, the CDR3 has a length of 14 residues. Only the CDR3 DNA is retained, 42 bases long and in frame from the first base. CDR1 SGHDN and CDR2 FVKESK are derived from the germline V gene. Trimming at the junction amounts to 3 bases on V and 2 bases on J, and the germline ends lie 9 bases apart.

The method was the immunoSEQ multiplex PCR assay. For the multiplex PCR, a mixture combining 60 forward primers for TCR Vbeta segments and 13 reverse primers for TCR Jbeta segments was used. Amplification of the CDR3 region of rearranged TCR beta genes was performed with a multiplex PCR assay on genomic DNA. On the Illumina HiSeq System, the amplified TCR beta libraries were sequenced as 87-base-pair reads. For the original study's pipeline: A later analysis counted tens of millions of unique TCR beta chains across the 640 or so repertoires, and 9.5 million to 11 million of these chains were shared by at least two donors. Raw reads were error-corrected and collapsed into unique sequences by a nearest-neighbor algorithm in which closely related sequences were merged to remove PCR and sequencing errors. CDR3 sequences were aligned to IMGT reference sequences to assign V, D and J gene segments. For a sequence to be retained, a match of at least six nucleotides to both a V gene segment and a J gene segment was required. A rearrangement counted as productive if the CDR3 had no stop codons and remained in frame with V and J, and every other rearrangement counted as non-productive. Following IMGT convention, CDR3 was defined as the stretch from the second conserved V-encoded cysteine up to the conserved J-encoded phenylalanine. The earlier analysis of about 560 of the donors excluded any sequence lacking an unambiguous match to a single V gene segment. An earlier analysis of some 610 of the donors called V segments functional above 56.7% productive rearrangements and segregating when the between-donor standard deviation exceeded 5%. A statistical classification framework was developed to diagnose cytomegalovirus status using the catalog of TCR beta chain sequences. In a later analysis, TCR nucleotide sequences were compared against IMGT/GENE-DB human TR gene sequences so that V and J genes could be assigned. Using the TCRdist pipeline, a later analysis assigned CDR3 sequences along with most-parsimonious VDJ recombination scenarios. In a later analysis, each TCR beta chain was defined by its CDR3 amino acid sequence together with its V-gene family, and reads without a unique V-gene family were excluded. As a way to deal with suspected cross-contamination and a sequencing artifact, a later analysis dropped roughly 600 nucleotide sequences that were highly shared and had low generation probability. A later analysis calculated a clonal expansion index for each public chain from normalized within-repertoire ranks of inferred template counts. Generation probabilities in a later analysis came from a VDJ recombination model fitted to out-of-frame rearrangements, and those results were checked against IGoR. In a later analysis, hypergeometric tests were used to score TCR-TCR, TCR-HLA and TCR-CMV co-occurrence, with a repertoire-size bias correction applied to TCR pairs. To estimate false discovery rates, a later analysis permuted the HLA or CMV assignments 20 times. In a later analysis, co-occurring TCRs were grouped with DBSCAN, and TCRdist sequence similarity was added when clustering was performed within HLA-allele-positive subsets. For co-occurrence clustering, repertoires with fewer than 30,000 or more than 120,000 public chains were excluded, along with several repertoires with anomalous nucleotide sharing. TCRdb retrieved this table from immuneACCESS and kept in-frame rearrangements only. Not all clones are present; in checked studies, unresolved V genes account for under half, and no reason is known for the remainder. The D gene and trimming were derived from the DNA, and the V and J assignments and clone size from that table. The sample yields 110,000 or so clones; nearly 15% were counted once. 0.83% of the sample belongs to the ten largest clones.

The sequenced sample was PBMCs. The chain joins TRBV14 to TRBJ2-3; TRBD2 could be the D gene, as 7 bases match. This receptor was identified in a female donor in good health and CMV-seronegative. The sequenced DNA: TGTGCCAGCAGCCAGCGGGGGCTCACAGATACGCAGTATTTT. This codes for CASSQRGLTDTQYF.